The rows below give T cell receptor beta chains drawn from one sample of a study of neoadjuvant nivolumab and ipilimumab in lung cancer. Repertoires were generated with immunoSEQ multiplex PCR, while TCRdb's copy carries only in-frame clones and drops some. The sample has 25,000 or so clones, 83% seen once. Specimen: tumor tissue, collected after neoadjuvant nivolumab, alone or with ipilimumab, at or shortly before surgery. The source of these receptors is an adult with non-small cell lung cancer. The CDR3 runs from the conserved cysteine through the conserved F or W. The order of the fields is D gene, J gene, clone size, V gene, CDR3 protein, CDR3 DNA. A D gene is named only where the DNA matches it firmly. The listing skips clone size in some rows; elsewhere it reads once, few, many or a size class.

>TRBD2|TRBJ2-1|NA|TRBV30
CAWSVSSGRYQFF
TGTGCCTGGAGTGTTTCTAGCGGGAGATACCAGTTCTTC
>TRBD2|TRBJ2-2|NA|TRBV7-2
CASSLMSGGAGELFF
TGTGCCAGCAGCTTAATGAGCGGGGGGGCCGGGGAGCTGTTTTTT
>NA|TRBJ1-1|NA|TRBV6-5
CASSLRGEAFF
TGTGCCAGCAGCCTTAGGGGTGAAGCTTTCTTT
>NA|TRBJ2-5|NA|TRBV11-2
CASSPRAEETQYF
TGTGCCAGCAGTCCACGAGCGGAAGAGACCCAGTACTTC
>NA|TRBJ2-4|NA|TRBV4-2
CASSQVYLGGGAKNIQYF
TGTGCCAGCAGCCAAGTATACTTAGGAGGCGGAGCCAAAAACATTCAGTACTTC
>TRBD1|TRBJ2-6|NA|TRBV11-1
CASSLKDRKLSGANVLTF
TGTGCCAGCAGCTTAAAGGACAGGAAACTATCTGGGGCCAACGTCCTGACTTTC
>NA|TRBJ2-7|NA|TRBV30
CAWSPGFEQYF
TGTGCCTGGAGTCCGGGATTCGAGCAGTACTTC
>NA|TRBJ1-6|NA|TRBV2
CASSMDYSPLHF
TGTGCCAGCAGTATGGACTATTCACCCCTCCACTTT
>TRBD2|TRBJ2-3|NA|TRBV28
CASSLSGLAGGSTDTQYF
TGTGCCAGCAGTTTGTCGGGACTAGCGGGAGGAAGCACAGATACGCAGTATTTT
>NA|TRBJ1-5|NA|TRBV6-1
CASSTEFQPQHF
TGTGCCAGCAGTACAGAGTTTCAGCCCCAGCATTTT
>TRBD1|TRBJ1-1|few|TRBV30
CAWRTGFNTEAFF
TGTGCCTGGAGGACAGGGTTCAACACTGAAGCTTTCTTT
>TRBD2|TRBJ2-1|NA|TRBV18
CASSPTSGGAREQFF
TGTGCCAGCTCACCGACTAGCGGGGGGGCTCGCGAGCAGTTCTTC
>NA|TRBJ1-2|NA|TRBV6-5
CASSYSWGLIRYGYTF
TGTGCCAGCAGTTACTCGTGGGGGCTTATTCGGTATGGCTACACCTTC
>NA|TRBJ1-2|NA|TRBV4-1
CASSQAIGSYGYTF
TGCGCCAGCAGCCAGGCTATCGGGTCCTATGGCTACACCTTC
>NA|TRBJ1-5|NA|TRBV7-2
CASSLLGDSNQPQHF
TGTGCCAGCAGCTTACTGGGGGACAGCAATCAGCCCCAGCATTTT
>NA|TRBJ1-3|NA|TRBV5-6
CASSLVDRPSGNTIYF
TGTGCCAGCAGCTTGGTTGACAGACCCTCTGGAAACACCATATATTTT
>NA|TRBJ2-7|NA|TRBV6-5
CASSYSFESYEQYF
TGTGCCAGCAGTTACTCGTTTGAAAGCTACGAGCAGTACTTC
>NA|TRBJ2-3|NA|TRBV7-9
CASSVQDTQYF
TGTGCCAGCAGCGTTCAAGATACGCAGTATTTT
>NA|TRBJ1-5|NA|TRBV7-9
CASSRASWQPQHF
TGTGCCAGCAGCCGGGCGTCGTGGCAGCCCCAGCATTTT
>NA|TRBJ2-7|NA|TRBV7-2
CASSLVGTSYEQYF
TGTGCCAGCAGCTTAGTAGGCACCTCCTACGAGCAGTACTTC
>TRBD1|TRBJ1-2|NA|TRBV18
CASSPPGTGGAYGYTF
TGTGCCAGCTCACCACCTGGGACAGGGGGCGCTTATGGCTACACCTTC
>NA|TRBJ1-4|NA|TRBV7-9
CASSPGVEKLFF
TGTGCCAGCAGCCCTGGGGTCGAGAAACTGTTTTTT
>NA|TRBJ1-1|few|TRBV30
CAWRADSIEAFF
TGTGCCTGGAGGGCCGACAGCATAGAAGCTTTCTTT
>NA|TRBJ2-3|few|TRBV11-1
CASSRGDLSNTDTQYF
TGTGCCAGCAGCCGTGGGGACTTGTCTAACACAGATACGCAGTATTTT
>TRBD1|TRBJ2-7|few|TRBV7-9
CASSYRDRGFHEQYF
TGTGCCAGCAGCTACCGGGACAGGGGCTTCCACGAGCAGTACTTC
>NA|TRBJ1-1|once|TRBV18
CASSPSEVMNTEAFF
TGTGCCAGCTCACCGAGCGAGGTTATGAACACTGAAGCTTTCTTT
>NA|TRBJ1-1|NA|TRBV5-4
CASSGGGIQKTEAFF
TGTGCCAGCAGCGGAGGGGGGATCCAAAAAACTGAAGCTTTCTTT
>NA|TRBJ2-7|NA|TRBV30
CAWSSKAYEQYF
TGTGCCTGGAGTTCGAAGGCCTACGAGCAGTACTTC
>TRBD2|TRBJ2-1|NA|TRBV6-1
CASSELAGGPYNEQFF
TGTGCCAGCAGTGAACTAGCGGGGGGTCCTTACAATGAGCAGTTCTTC
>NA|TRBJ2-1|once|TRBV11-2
CASSLEWGEQFF
TGTGCCAGCAGCTTAGAATGGGGGGAGCAGTTCTTC
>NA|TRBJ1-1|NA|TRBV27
CASSRGTEAFF
TGTGCCAGCAGTAGGGGGACTGAAGCTTTCTTT
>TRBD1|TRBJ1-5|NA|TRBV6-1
CASNRDRANQPQHF
TGTGCCAGCAACCGGGACAGAGCTAATCAGCCCCAGCATTTT
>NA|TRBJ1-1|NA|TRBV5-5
CASSFSVSTEAFF
TGTGCCAGCAGCTTTTCGGTAAGCACTGAAGCTTTCTTT
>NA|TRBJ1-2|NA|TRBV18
CASSGQYYGYTF
TGTGCCAGCTCAGGCCAGTACTATGGCTACACCTTC
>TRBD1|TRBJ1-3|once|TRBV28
CATQGARGNTIYF
TGTGCCACGCAGGGGGCGCGAGGAAACACCATATATTTT
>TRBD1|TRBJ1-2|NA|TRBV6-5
CASRTGQGNYGYTF
TGTGCCAGCAGGACCGGACAGGGTAACTATGGCTACACCTTC
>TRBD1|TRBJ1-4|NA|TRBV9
CASSVGRQGYEKLFF
TGTGCCAGCAGCGTAGGTCGACAGGGATATGAAAAACTGTTTTTT
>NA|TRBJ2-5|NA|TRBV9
CASSEGMGPETQYF
TGTGCCAGCAGTGAAGGGATGGGTCCAGAGACCCAGTACTTC
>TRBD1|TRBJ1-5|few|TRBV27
CASSPLGQGANQPQHF
TGTGCCAGCAGTCCGCTAGGACAGGGGGCTAATCAGCCCCAGCATTTT
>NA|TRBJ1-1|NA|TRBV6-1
CASSETSGTEAFF
TGTGCCAGCAGTGAAACGAGTGGTACTGAAGCTTTCTTT
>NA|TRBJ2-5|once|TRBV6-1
CASSEAVASAGETQYF
TGTGCCAGCAGTGAAGCGGTTGCGTCTGCGGGTGAGACCCAGTACTTC
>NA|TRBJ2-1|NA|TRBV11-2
CASSLVLYNEQFF
TGTGCCAGCAGCTTAGTGCTGTACAATGAGCAGTTCTTC
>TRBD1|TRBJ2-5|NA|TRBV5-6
CASSVGTGQETQYF
TGTGCCAGCAGCGTCGGGACAGGACAAGAGACCCAGTACTTC
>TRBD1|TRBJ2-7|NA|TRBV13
CASSLTGAATTYEQYF
TGTGCCAGCAGCTTGACAGGGGCCGCCACCACCTACGAGCAGTACTTC
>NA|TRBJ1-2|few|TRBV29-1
CSVLEQGNYGYTF
TGCAGCGTTCTGGAGCAGGGAAACTATGGCTACACCTTC
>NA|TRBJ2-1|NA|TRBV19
CASSPAGASGGQFF
TGTGCCAGTAGTCCAGCGGGAGCTTCAGGGGGTCAGTTCTTC
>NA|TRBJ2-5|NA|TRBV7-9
CASSLQGLPETQYF
TGTGCCAGCAGCTTGCAAGGGTTACCAGAGACCCAGTACTTC
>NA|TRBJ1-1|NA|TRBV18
CASSPTDRGAFF
TGTGCCAGCTCACCAACGGATAGGGGCGCTTTCTTT
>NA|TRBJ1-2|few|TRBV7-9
CASSLALAGPLGYTF
TGTGCCAGCAGCTTAGCGCTCGCCGGGCCCCTGGGCTACACCTTC
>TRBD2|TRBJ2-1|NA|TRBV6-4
CASSRGLAGDSSYNEQFF
TGTGCCAGCAGTCGGGGACTAGCGGGGGACAGCTCCTACAATGAGCAGTTCTTC
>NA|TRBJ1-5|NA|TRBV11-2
CASSLGGMGADQPQHF
TGTGCCAGCAGCTTAGGGGGGATGGGGGCGGATCAGCCCCAGCATTTT
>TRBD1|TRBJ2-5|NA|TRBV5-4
CASSTNAGQEETQYF
TGTGCCAGCAGCACCAATGCGGGACAGGAAGAGACCCAGTACTTC